The sequence of this T cell receptor (beta chain) was determined in a study of blood T cell repertoires in COVID-19. Study-level background: Spain, Italy and the United States supplied samples that represented acute and convalescent COVID-19.

CDR3 length: 13 amino acids. V was shortened by 0 bases and J by 4 bases, with 9 bases between the two germline ends. The germline V gene has CDR1 SQVTM and CDR2 ANQGSEA. Generated by immunoSEQ multiplex PCR, the TCRdb table keeps only in-frame clones and is missing some. The table includes more than 150,000 clones, 80% to 90% detected once. The receptor was isolated from a woman aged 80 or over with COVID-19, enrolled during active disease. The V gene is TRBV29-1, the J gene TRBJ1-2; weak D call: TRBD1 (5 bases). The sequencing input was peripheral blood. CDR3 sequence: CSVEEGGTYGYTF. In nucleotides, the CDR3 is TGCAGCGTTGAAGAGGGGGGAACCTATGGCTACACCTTC.